This T cell receptor (beta chain) appears in the sequencing data of a study of beta chain features in type 1 diabetes. Germline values: CDR1 MDHEN, CDR2 SYDVKM. V shed 3 bases and J 6 bases; nucleotides not matched to a gene: 9. The CDR3 loop spans 15 amino acids. The study, taken as a whole, reports: All four CD4+ subsets from Type 1 diabetes patients carried moderately but significantly shorter TCRB CDR3s.

Every bit of the isolated RNA underwent reverse transcription, so sequencing read expressed TCRB transcripts. Mean read depth for naive, central memory and regulatory T cell samples was about 3.6 million reads. Profiling relied on immunoSEQ multiplex PCR, and the TCRdb table lists in-frame clones only, not all of them. The sample shows some 350,000 clones, 8.5% to 10% of them seen only once. This clone showed up just a few times. Its antigen is not known. The chain employs TRBV28 and TRBJ2-5, with 8 positions matching TRBD2. The specimen was central memory CD4+ T cells from blood. This receptor was identified in a man aged 25 to 45 with type 1 diabetes. The CDR3 reads CASSFSRGVKKTQYF. The DNA for the CDR3 is TGTGCCAGCAGTTTTTCGCGGGGGGTTAAAAAGACCCAGTACTTC.